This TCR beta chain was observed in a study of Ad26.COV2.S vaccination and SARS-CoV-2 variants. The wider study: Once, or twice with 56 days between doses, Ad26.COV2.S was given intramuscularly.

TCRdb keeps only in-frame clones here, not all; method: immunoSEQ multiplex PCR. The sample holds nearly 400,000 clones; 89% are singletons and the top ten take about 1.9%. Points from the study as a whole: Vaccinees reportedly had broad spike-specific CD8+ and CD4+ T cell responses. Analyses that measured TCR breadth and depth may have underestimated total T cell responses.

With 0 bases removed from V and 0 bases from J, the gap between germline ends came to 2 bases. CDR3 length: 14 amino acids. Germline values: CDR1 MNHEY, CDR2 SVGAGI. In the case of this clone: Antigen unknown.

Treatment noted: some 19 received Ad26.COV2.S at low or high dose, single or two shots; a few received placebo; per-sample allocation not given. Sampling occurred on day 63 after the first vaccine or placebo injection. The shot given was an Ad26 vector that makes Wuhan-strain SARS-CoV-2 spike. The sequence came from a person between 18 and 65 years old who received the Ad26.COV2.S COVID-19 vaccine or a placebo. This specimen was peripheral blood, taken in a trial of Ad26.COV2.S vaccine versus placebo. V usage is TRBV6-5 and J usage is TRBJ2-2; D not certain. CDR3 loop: CASSYSPNTGELFF. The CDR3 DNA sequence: TGTGCCAGCAGTTACTCACCGAACACCGGGGAGCTGTTTTTT.